The sequence of this T cell receptor (beta chain) was determined in a study of T cell responses to AZD1222 COVID-19 vaccine. General study results and limits: Possibly, clonal diversity was underestimated; donors were largely white British and included more females. Every sample of the repertoires postdated the peak T cell response.

Comment on this clone: Its antigen is currently unknown.

V lost 4 bases to trimming and J lost 0 bases, with 7 bases between them. The germline V gene has CDR1 MGHRA and CDR2 YSYEKL. CDR3 length equals 14 residues. Assay used: immunoSEQ multiplex PCR; TCRdb lists only in-frame clones, some missing. The sample has 83,000 or so clones; 88% are singletons. V gene TRBV4-1 combines with J gene TRBJ2-1; D not resolved. The material was peripheral blood, obtained 28 days after the second AZD1222 dose. The source is an adult who received the AZD1222 COVID-19 vaccine. The CDR3 DNA sequence: TGCGCCAGCAGCCCAGCGAGCTCCTACAATGAGCAGTTCTTC. Amino acid sequence: CASSPASSYNEQFF.